This TCR beta chain was profiled in a study of CD8+CD57+ T cells in acquired aplastic anemia. The CDR3 consists of 14 residues. The V end lost 2 bases, the J end lost 3 bases, and 10 bases lay between the germline ends. CDR1 and CDR2 from the germline V gene are WSHSY and SAAADI. This clonotype came up many times. Genomic DNA constituted the template upon which TCR beta VDJ and CDR3 profiling was performed. MiXCR was run by TCRdb on the reads, yielding one entry per CDR3 protein. Seen here are under 250,000 distinct CDR3 sequences, 30% to 40% observed once, and the top ten hold around 1.1%. The clonotype comes from a human donor in good health, serving as a control. The chain couples TRBV10-2 to TRBJ1-2, with D hard to call. The sample consisted of sorted CD4+, CD8+, or CD8+CD57+ T cells (not recorded which) from PBMCs. DNA of the CDR3: TGCGCCAGCAGTGAGGGCCTCTACTACTATGGCTACACCTTC. Translating it yields CASSEGLYYYGYTF.